These 28 T cell receptor beta chains share one sample of origin, sequenced in a study of chemoradiotherapy in HPV16-positive cancers (dated by TCRdb to 2022 to 2024). Library preparation was by the immunoSEQ multiplex PCR assay. In its TCRdb copy, this immuneACCESS table keeps in-frame sequences only and misses some clones. Where compared with another copy, unresolved V genes explain less than half of these, and the others have no known cause. Present in this sample are about 3,900 clones, around four fifths of which were seen just once. The top ten constitute 8.5% to 14% of the sample. The sequencing used tumor tissue, collected from a patient who underwent chemoradiotherapy. These receptors all come from a human donor with HPV-associated anogenital cancer.

The gene calls are TRBV28 and TRBJ1-6; maybe TRBD1 (5 bases). The germline gives CDR1 MDHEN, CDR2 SYDVKM. The length of the CDR3 is 17 residues. Deletions cut 7 bases from V and 8 bases from J, with 24 bases between. The CDR3 coding sequence is TGTGCCAGCACCGATACCCGGGGCCTCGATCCGGATTCACCCCTCCACTTT. Encoded protein: CASTDTRGLDPDSPLHF.

The chain has TRBV28 and TRBJ1-1; tentatively, D is TRBD1 (5 bases). Per the germline V gene, CDR1 is MDHEN and CDR2 is SYDVKM. V dropped 6 bases and J dropped 0 bases, with 14 bases sitting between them. The CDR3 covers 15 residues. CDR3 residues: CASRQTGTVNTEAFF. CDR3 DNA sequence: TGTGCCAGCAGACAAACTGGGACGGTGAACACTGAAGCTTTCTTT.

The CDR3 loop is CASSDGGMAGELFF. Here the CDR3 DNA reads TGTGCCAGCAGTGACGGGGGGATGGCCGGGGAGCTGTTTTTT. The chain joins TRBV25-1 to TRBJ2-2, with 7 bases fitting TRBD2. The V and J ends lost 3 bases and 6 bases, in that order; junction bases with no gene match: 4. CDR3 length equals 14 residues. Germline V gives CDR1 MGHDK, CDR2 SYGVNS.

This clone was recorded a few times. The rearrangement uses TRBV5-6 and TRBJ1-2; D remains unclear. Between the trimmed V and J ends, which lost 3 bases and 13 bases, there was a span of 13 bases. This CDR3 region has 11 residues. From germline, CDR1 is SGHDT and CDR2 YYEEEE. The CDR3: CASSSSRGCTF. Here the CDR3 DNA reads TGTGCCAGCAGCTCGTCCCGCGGTTGCACCTTC.

The chain uses TRBV11-2 and TRBJ1-4; possibly TRBD1 for D (5 bases). This CDR3 contains 16 residues. V lost 1 base, J lost 7 bases, and 16 bases lay in between. Germline loops: CDR1 SGHAT, CDR2 FQNNGV. The DNA for the CDR3 is TGTGCCAGCAGCTTAGGAGACCTAGGGGTGGGTGAAAAACTGTTTTTT. Its translation: CASSLGDLGVGEKLFF.

V usage is TRBV7-9 and J usage is TRBJ2-1; weak D call: TRBD2 (6 bases). The ends were cut back, 6 bases at V and 3 bases at J, with 21 bases in the middle. The CDR3 sequence is 17 residues long. Germline V gene lookup returns CDR1 SEHNR and CDR2 FQNEAQ (reference sequence). The CDR3 spells CASSTGMGAEGYNEQFF. The CDR3 nucleotides read TGTGCCAGCAGTACCGGGATGGGAGCGGAGGGCTACAATGAGCAGTTCTTC.

This rearrangement joins TRBV19 to TRBJ2-1; no clear D gene. The CDR3 is made up of 14 amino acids. Deletions cut 5 bases from V and 4 bases from J, with 12 bases between. Germline CDR1 LNHDA, CDR2 SQIVND (reference sequence). CDR3 residues: CASSPEERYNEQFF. CDR3 nucleotide sequence: TGTGCCAGTAGTCCCGAGGAACGGTACAATGAGCAGTTCTTC.

The CDR3 nucleotides read TGTGCCAGCAGCGTAGCGACATACAACACCGGGGAGCTGTTTTTT. This encodes CASSVATYNTGELFF. V gene TRBV9 combines with J gene TRBJ2-2; D gene unclear. This CDR3 contains 15 residues. Trimming pared 0 bases from V and 2 bases from J, leaving 8 bases between. The germline gives CDR1 SGDLS, CDR2 YYNGEE. Drawing the rest from reference TRBV9 and TRBJ2-2, the complete variable domain is DSGVTQTPKHLITATGQRVTLRCSPRSGDLSVYWYQQSLDQGLQFLIQYYNGEERAKGNILERFSAQQFPDLHSELNLSSLELGDSALYFCASSVATYNTGELFFGEGSRLTVL.

The rearrangement uses TRBV6-5 and TRBJ1-5; D gene uncertain. This CDR3 contains 14 residues. Trimming stripped 7 bases from V and 7 bases from J, with 17 bases between. CDR1 and CDR2 from the germline V gene are MNHEY and SVGAGI. CDR3 bases: TGTGCCAGCACCCCACAGAAGGGAGGACAGCCCCAGCATTTT. Amino acid sequence: CASTPQKGGQPQHF.

This clone was seen just once. The V call is TRBV6-1, the J call TRBJ2-5; 9 nucleotides agree with TRBD1. The CDR3 contains 14 residues. Unmatched junction bases numbered 8, after V lost 6 bases and J lost 6 bases. Germline V gene data show CDR1 as MNHNS and CDR2 as SASEGT. The CDR3 DNA reads as TGTGCCAGCAGGACGGGACAGGGTCTCCAGACCCAGTACTTC. This gives the protein CASRTGQGLQTQYF.

The rearrangement links TRBV5-6 to TRBJ1-3; D remains unclear. V lost 2 bases, J lost 4 bases, and 10 bases lay in between. Per the germline V gene, CDR1 is SGHDT and CDR2 is YYEEEE. The length of the CDR3 is 14 residues. In nucleotides, the CDR3 is TGTGCCAGCAGCTTTCAAGGGTCAGGAAACACCATATATTTT. It codes for CASSFQGSGNTIYF.

The chain is built from TRBV5-4 and TRBJ1-4, with 9 positions matching TRBD1. The CDR3 is 15 amino acids. The trim removed 4 bases at V and 7 bases at J, leaving 8 bases unmatched. Germline V gene data show CDR1 as SGHNT and CDR2 as YYREEE (reference sequence). This CDR3 is CASSRATGGGEKLFF. The CDR3 DNA is TGTGCCAGCAGCCGGGCGACAGGGGGTGGTGAAAAACTGTTTTTT.

This clone occurred a few times. This chain uses TRBV2 with TRBJ2-5; 7 nucleotides agree with TRBD2. Germline V gene sequence: CDR1 SNHLY, CDR2 FYNNEI. There are 13 residues in the CDR3. The ends lost 6 bases at V and 5 bases at J; junction bases unmatched: 6. The CDR3 DNA sequence: TGTGCCAGCAGGGGGACTACGAGGGAGACCCAGTACTTC. Protein product: CASRGTTRETQYF.

The rearrangement links TRBV4-1 to TRBJ2-7, with D possibly called TRBD1 or TRBD2 (5 bases each). The CDR3 totals 13 residues. V shed 4 bases and J shed 2 bases, with 9 bases lying between them. Germline loops: CDR1 MGHRA, CDR2 YSYEKL. This chain's CDR3 is CASSRDPTYEQYF. DNA of the CDR3: TGCGCCAGCAGCCGGGACCCCACCTACGAGCAGTACTTC.

V usage is TRBV10-1 and J usage is TRBJ2-3, with TRBD1 as a possible D gene (5 bases). The CDR3 has 13 amino acids. V dropped 3 bases and J dropped 6 bases, with 10 bases sitting between them. Germline lookup yields CDR1 WNHNN and CDR2 SYGVQD (reference sequence). In DNA form, the CDR3 reads TGCGCCAGCAGTGACAGGACAATCGATACGCAGTATTTT. It encodes CASSDRTIDTQYF.

V usage is TRBV6-5 and J usage is TRBJ2-1; D not certain. V shed 6 bases and J shed 0 bases, with 12 bases lying between them. The CDR3 spans 15 residues. Germline V gene sequence: CDR1 MNHEY, CDR2 SVGAGI. The CDR3 DNA follows: TGTGCCAGCAGCATCTCAGGTCACTCCTACAATGAGCAGTTCTTC. Translation gives CASSISGHSYNEQFF.

V and J are TRBV28 and TRBJ2-1, with D perhaps matching TRBD1 (5 bases). Trimming pared 5 bases from V and 9 bases from J, leaving 17 bases between. This CDR3 has 14 residues. Germline V gene data show CDR1 as MDHEN and CDR2 as SYDVKM. CDR3 nucleotide sequence: TGTGCCAGCAGTCCGATCCAGGGAAGGGGTGAGCAGTTCTTC. Translation gives CASSPIQGRGEQFF.

The V and J genes are TRBV2 and TRBJ1-2, with D hard to call. V lost 7 bases and J lost 8, with 14 bases in between. The CDR3 is made up of 12 amino acids. Per the germline V gene, CDR1 is SNHLY and CDR2 is FYNNEI. Written as DNA, the CDR3 is TGTGCCAGCATAGAAGGAGGCTCGGGCTACACCTTC. Protein: CASIEGGSGYTF.

The chain recombines TRBV6-5 with TRBJ2-5; TRBD1 aligns across 9 bases. The CDR3 totals 14 residues. Losses at the gene ends were 6 bases for V and 6 bases for J; bases not matched to a gene: 8. Germline CDR1 is MNHEY and CDR2 is SVGAGI. The CDR3 DNA reads TGTGCCAGCAGACCGGACAGGGGCCCTCAGACCCAGTACTTC. As protein: CASRPDRGPQTQYF.

V and J are TRBV7-6 and TRBJ2-5; a weak D match, TRBD1 (7 bases). This CDR3 spans 19 amino acids. Germline V gives CDR1 SGHVS, CDR2 FNYEAQ. V lost 2 bases, J lost 4 bases, and 26 bases lay in between. CDR3 amino acids: CASSLSGRGERGRRETQYF. The DNA for the CDR3 is TGTGCCAGCAGCTTATCCGGAAGGGGGGAGAGGGGGCGAAGAGAGACCCAGTACTTC.

The chain recombines TRBV29-1 with TRBJ1-4; TRBD1 matches at 7 bases. V lost 7 bases to trimming and J lost 8 bases; unmatched junction nucleotides: 13. The CDR3 is 14 residues long. Germline-derived CDR1 and CDR2 are SQVTM and ANQGSEA. The CDR3 region is CSANAGGAREKLFF. The CDR3 DNA sequence: TGCAGCGCAAACGCAGGGGGGGCTCGAGAAAAACTGTTTTTT.

V gene TRBV19 combines with J gene TRBJ2-7; no firm D call. The CDR3 sequence is 14 residues long. Trimming pared 1 base from V and 4 bases from J, leaving 11 bases between. Germline V gene lookup returns CDR1 LNHDA and CDR2 SQIVND (reference sequence). The DNA for the CDR3 is TGTGCCAGTAGTATAGCGGGCGTTGTTTACGAGCAGTACTTC. This gives the protein CASSIAGVVYEQYF.

This clone was counted a single time. The rearrangement links TRBV6-6 to TRBJ1-1, with D perhaps matching TRBD1 (6 bases). The ends were cut back, 2 bases at V and 8 bases at J, with 18 bases in the middle. This CDR3 is 15 amino acids long. The V gene's germline CDR1 is MNHNY and CDR2 SVGAGI (reference sequence). CDR3 sequence reads: CASSYQPEWGAEAFF. In DNA form, the CDR3 reads TGTGCCAGCAGTTACCAACCCGAGTGGGGGGCGGAAGCTTTCTTT.

This clone was counted once. The chain uses TRBV9 and TRBJ2-7, with D possibly called TRBD1 or TRBD2 (5 bases each). The germline V gene has CDR1 SGDLS and CDR2 YYNGEE. CDR3 length: 13 residues. With 4 bases removed from V and 5 bases from J, the gap between germline ends came to 13 bases. The CDR3 here is CASSTTGTNEQYF. CDR3 nucleotide sequence: TGTGCCAGCAGCACTACCGGGACGAACGAGCAGTACTTC.

The chain couples TRBV6-5 to TRBJ2-7; the match to TRBD2 covers 8 bases. The CDR3 extends over 16 amino acids. Germline CDR1 and CDR2: MNHEY and SVGAGI. V lost 4 bases and J lost 6; bases outside the gene matches: 14. CDR3 bases: TGTGCCAGCAGTTCCAGCCTCGGGGGGGGGCTACTCGAGCAGTACTTC. Translation: CASSSSLGGGLLEQYF.

DNA of the CDR3: TGTGCCAGTAGTATAGATCTGGCAGGGAACTTTGAAAAACTGTTTTTT. Amino acids: CASSIDLAGNFEKLFF. The chain uses TRBV19 and TRBJ1-4; D is perhaps TRBD1 (5 bases). The CDR3 has 16 residues. The germline V gene has CDR1 LNHDA and CDR2 SQIVND (reference sequence). V dropped 0 bases and J dropped 7 bases, with 15 bases sitting between them.

The genes are TRBV28 and TRBJ1-2; D call uncertain. The CDR3 has 16 residues. V lost 2 bases to trimming and J lost 8 bases, with 21 bases between them. Germline-derived CDR1 and CDR2 are MDHEN and SYDVKM. The CDR3 DNA is TGTGCCAGCAGTTTACTCCAATCGGGTCACCAAGGAGGCTACACCTTC. Protein sequence: CASSLLQSGHQGGYTF.

The chain is built from TRBV29-1 and TRBJ2-3; D gene ambiguous. Trimming removed 8 bases from V and 8 bases from J, with 5 bases in between. CDR3 length: 8 amino acids. CDR1 SQVTM and CDR2 ANQGSEA come from the germline V gene. Written as DNA, the CDR3 is TGCAGCCTGGGTACGCAGTATTTT. Translating gives CSLGTQYF.